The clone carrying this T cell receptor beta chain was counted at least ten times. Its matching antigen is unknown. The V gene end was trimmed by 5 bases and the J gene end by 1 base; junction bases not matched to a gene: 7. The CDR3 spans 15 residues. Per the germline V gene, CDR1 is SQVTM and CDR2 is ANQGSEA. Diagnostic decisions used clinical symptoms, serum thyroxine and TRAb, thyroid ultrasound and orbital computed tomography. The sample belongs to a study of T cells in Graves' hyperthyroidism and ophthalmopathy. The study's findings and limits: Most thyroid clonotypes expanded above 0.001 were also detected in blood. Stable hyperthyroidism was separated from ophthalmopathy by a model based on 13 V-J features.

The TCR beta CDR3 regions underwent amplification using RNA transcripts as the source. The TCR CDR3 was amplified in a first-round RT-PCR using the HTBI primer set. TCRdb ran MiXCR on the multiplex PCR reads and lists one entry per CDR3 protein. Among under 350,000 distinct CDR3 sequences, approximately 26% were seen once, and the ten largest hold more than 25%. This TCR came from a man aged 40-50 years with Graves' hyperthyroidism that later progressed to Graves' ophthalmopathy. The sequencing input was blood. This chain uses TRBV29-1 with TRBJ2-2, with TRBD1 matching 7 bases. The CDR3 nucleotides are TGCAGCGTTAGCTATGGGACAGAGAACACCGGGGAGCTGTTTTTT. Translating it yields CSVSYGTENTGELFF.